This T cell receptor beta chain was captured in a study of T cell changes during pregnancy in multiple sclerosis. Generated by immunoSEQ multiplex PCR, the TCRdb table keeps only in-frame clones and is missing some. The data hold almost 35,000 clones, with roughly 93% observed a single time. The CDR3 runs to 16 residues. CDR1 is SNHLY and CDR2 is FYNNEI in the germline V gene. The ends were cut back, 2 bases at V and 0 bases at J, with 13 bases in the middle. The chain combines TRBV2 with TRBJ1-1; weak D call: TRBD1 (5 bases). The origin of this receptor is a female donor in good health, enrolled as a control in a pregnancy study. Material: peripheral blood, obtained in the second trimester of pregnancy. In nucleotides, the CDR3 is TGTGCCAGCAGTGAACGTTCAGGGAGGTTGAACACTGAAGCTTTCTTT. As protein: CASSERSGRLNTEAFF.